One sample yielded the 10 T cell receptor beta chains listed below, sequenced in a study of CD8 T cells in Susac syndrome. Reverse transcription used roughly 0.45 to 1 ug RNA and random hexamers. TCRdb processed the immunoSEQ multiplex PCR reads anew with MiXCR; each CDR3 protein has one entry. This sample has around 150,000 distinct CDR3 sequences, with approximately 95% found just once. The sequenced material came from CD4+ T cells from PBMCs. These receptors were taken from a human donor with Susac syndrome.

This clonotype came up once. V is TRBV6-1 and J is TRBJ2-5; D is perhaps TRBD1 or TRBD2 (5 bases each). The CDR3 length is 16 residues. Trimming took off 5 bases at V and 5 bases at J, with 21 bases between the two ends. Germline CDR1 reads MNHNS; CDR2 reads SASEGT. The CDR3 coding sequence is TGTGCCAGCAGTATCCTCCGTAGCGCAGGGCGGGAGACCCAGTACTTC. It encodes CASSILRSAGRETQYF.

The rearrangement joins TRBV5-4 to TRBJ2-7; TRBD2 matches 12 bases. Germline values: CDR1 SGHNT, CDR2 YYREEE (reference sequence). The CDR3 contains 15 residues. The V and J ends lost 0 bases and 4 bases, in that order; junction bases with no gene match: 2. CDR3 sequence: CASSLGTSGIYEQYF. The CDR3 region has the DNA TGTGCCAGCAGCTTGGGGACTAGCGGGATTTACGAGCAGTACTTC.

The V gene is TRBV29-1, the J gene TRBJ2-2, with 7 bases matching TRBD1. Trimming cost V 5 bases and J 3 bases; bases outside gene matches: 9. The CDR3 contains 15 residues. Germline CDR1 is SQVTM and CDR2 is ANQGSEA. The CDR3: CSVKKGGADTGELFF. CDR3 DNA sequence: TGCAGCGTTAAAAAAGGGGGCGCGGACACCGGGGAGCTGTTTTTT.

The J gene is TRBJ1-3, the V gene TRBV20-1; no firm D call. CDR3 length: 14 amino acids. CDR1 and CDR2 (germline): DFQATT, SNEGSKA (reference sequence). The ends were cut back, 3 bases at V and 7 bases at J, with 16 bases in the middle. The DNA of the CDR3 is TGCAGTGCTAGTTCTGATGGGGTTCGGAACACCATATATTTT. Translation: CSASSDGVRNTIYF.

The chain uses TRBV20-1 and TRBJ2-2; 7 positions match TRBD1. Germline lookup yields CDR1 DFQATT and CDR2 SNEGSKA (reference sequence). The CDR3 sequence is 15 residues long. V was clipped by 6 bases and J by 0 bases; unmatched bases: 7. Here the CDR3 DNA reads TGCAGTGCGACAGGGCACCGTTCGAACACCGGGGAGCTGTTTTTT. It specifies CSATGHRSNTGELFF.

The chain has TRBV20-1 and TRBJ2-3, with TRBD2 matching over 9 bases. Trimming cost V 6 bases and J 3 bases; bases outside gene matches: 7. CDR1 and CDR2 (germline): DFQATT, SNEGSKA (reference sequence). This CDR3 contains 14 residues. CDR3 sequence (DNA): TGCAGTGCCAAGGGGACTAGCCAAACAGATACGCAGTATTTT. Its protein product is CSAKGTSQTDTQYF.

The chain joins TRBV29-1 to TRBJ2-5; the D gene is possibly TRBD1 (5 bases). CDR1 and CDR2 (germline): SQVTM, ANQGSEA. The CDR3 runs to 14 residues. Trimming pared 7 bases from V and 7 bases from J, leaving 22 bases between. CDR3 in amino acids: CSAAPYPFQGTQYF. The DNA of the CDR3 is TGCAGCGCGGCCCCTTACCCGTTTCAGGGGACCCAGTACTTC.

This chain joins TRBV20-1 and TRBJ1-1; D is unclear. V was pared by 3 bases and J by 4 bases, with 15 bases between. Germline CDR1 reads DFQATT; CDR2 reads SNEGSKA (reference sequence). The CDR3 spans 14 residues. Here the CDR3 DNA reads TGCAGTGCTAGGTTGGCTGGGTTTGGCACTGAAGCTTTCTTT. As protein: CSARLAGFGTEAFF.

This chain uses TRBV30 with TRBJ2-7; D possibly corresponds to TRBD1 (6 bases). There are 14 residues in the CDR3. CDR1 GTSNPN and CDR2 SVGIG come from the germline V gene (reference sequence). V lost 2 bases and J 2 bases, leaving 13 bases between the germline ends. The CDR3 reads CAWSRGQPTYEQYF. The CDR3 DNA reads as TGTGCCTGGAGTAGGGGACAACCAACCTACGAGCAGTACTTC. Supplemented by reference TRBV30 and TRBJ2-7, the full variable domain reads SQTIHQWPATLVQPVGSPLSLECTVEGTSNPNLYWYRQAAGRGLQLLFYSVGIGQISSEVPQNLSASRPQDRQFILSSKKLLLSDSGFYLCAWSRGQPTYEQYFGPGTRLTVT.

The V and J genes are TRBV7-9 and TRBJ2-5, with D possibly matching TRBD2 (6 bases). V lost 5 bases and J lost 5, with 21 bases in between. Per germline, CDR1 SEHNR and CDR2 FQNEAQ (reference sequence). This CDR3 spans 16 amino acids. The CDR3 spells CASSPGRFRSGETQYF. CDR3 nucleotide sequence: TGTGCCAGCAGCCCAGGCCGTTTCCGCAGCGGGGAGACCCAGTACTTC.